The sequence of this T cell receptor (beta chain) was determined in a study of tumor T cells in aggressive B-cell lymphoma. In germline, CDR1 is MRHNA, CDR2 SNTAGT. The V end was cut by 4 bases, the J end by 3 bases, with 19 bases between. The CDR3 is 17 residues long. Clones were read by immunoSEQ multiplex PCR, and TCRdb kept only the in-frame ones, dropping some. The sample lists about 3,200 clones; around 94% were seen once. The clonotype was recovered from an adult with diffuse large B cell lymphoma. Material: tumor tissue. The chain combines TRBV6-4 with TRBJ1-5, with TRBD1 as a possible D gene (5 bases). The CDR3 coding sequence is TGTGCCAGCAGTGCCCGGAAGGACCAGGGCTACAATCAGCCCCAGCATTTT. It codes for CASSARKDQGYNQPQHF.